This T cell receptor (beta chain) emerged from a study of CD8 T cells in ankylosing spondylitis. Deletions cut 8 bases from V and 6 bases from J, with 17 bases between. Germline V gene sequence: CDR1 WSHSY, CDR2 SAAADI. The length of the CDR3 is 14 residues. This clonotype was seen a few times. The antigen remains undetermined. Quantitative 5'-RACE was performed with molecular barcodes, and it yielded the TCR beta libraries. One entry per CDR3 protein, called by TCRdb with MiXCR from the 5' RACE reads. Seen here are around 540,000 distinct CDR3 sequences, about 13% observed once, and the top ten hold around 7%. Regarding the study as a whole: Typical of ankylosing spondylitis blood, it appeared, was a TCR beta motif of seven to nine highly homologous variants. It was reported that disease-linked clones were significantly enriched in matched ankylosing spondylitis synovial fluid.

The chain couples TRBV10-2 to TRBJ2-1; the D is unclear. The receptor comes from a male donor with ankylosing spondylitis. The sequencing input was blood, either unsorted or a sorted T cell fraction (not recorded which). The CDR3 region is CASQDRRGSNEQFF. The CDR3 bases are TGCGCCAGCCAGGACCGACGTGGCTCCAATGAGCAGTTCTTC.